This TCR beta chain was sequenced during a study of vaccination and CD4 T cells after COVID-19. At the level of the study: Convalescent participants consisted of six males and four females, two being Hispanic. Overlapping peptides covering the spike proteins of SARS-CoV-2, HCoV-NL63, HCoV-OC43 and HCoV-229E were added to stimulate cells.

For this clonotype: The antigen remains undetermined.

An Oncomine TCR Beta short-read assay was used to sequence the DNA from cultured CD4+ T cells. TCRdb independently ran MiXCR on the PCR reads; one entry per CDR3 protein. The profile shows 15,000 to 17,000 distinct CDR3 sequences, 35% to 50% of them singletons. Sample treatment: approximately nine-day PBMC culture with coronavirus spike peptide pools or control peptides (ViraFEST assay). Peptide pools at about 9.7 ug/ml, together with around 10 IU/ml IL-2, were added to cultures of some 1.9 million PBMCs per well. Study observations and caveats: For convalescent patients, 304 of the 307 vaccine-specific clones analyzed were classified as spike mono-reactive.

The V gene's germline CDR1 is MGHRA and CDR2 YSYEKL. V was pared by 4 bases and J by 7 bases, with 11 bases between. The length of the CDR3 is 14 residues. Here the sequenced sample was CD4+ T cells from blood, cultured in vitro, taken before SARS-CoV-2 vaccination. This TCR was sampled from a human donor who had recovered from COVID-19. This chain joins TRBV4-1 and TRBJ1-6; the D gene is possibly TRBD1 (6 bases). CDR3 in amino acids: CASSLLDRNSPLHF. The CDR3 DNA follows: TGCGCCAGCAGCCTTTTGGACAGAAATTCACCCCTCCACTTT.